This T cell receptor beta chain appears in the sequencing data of a study of early T cells in non-severe SARS-CoV-2 infection. Study overall: Sequencing input comprised bulk RNA from unsorted whole blood; chain pairing was not available.

Trimming cost V 2 bases and J 2 bases; bases outside gene matches: 3. Germline V CDR1 and CDR2: SEHNR, FQNEAQ (reference sequence). This CDR3 region has 15 residues. This clonotype has a count of ten or more. Its antigen is unknown. Findings of the study overall: A preference for anti-spike CD8 responses marked VDJdb matching, which missed private and CD4 specificities.

Tagging with unique molecular identifiers was applied to individual cDNA molecules. Using its own MiXCR run on the 5' RACE reads, TCRdb lists one record per CDR3 protein. The top ten hold around 1.4% of the sample, which has under 65,000 distinct CDR3 sequences, 12% seen once. Material for sequencing was whole blood. The chain joins TRBV7-9 to TRBJ2-5; TRBD1 agrees at 9 bases. The sequence derives from an adult who was a healthcare worker with PCR-confirmed SARS-CoV-2 infection or an uninfected control (not recorded which). This CDR3 reads CASSLTGGGQETQYF. The DNA of the CDR3 is TGTGCCAGCAGCTTAACAGGGGGCGGTCAAGAGACCCAGTACTTC.